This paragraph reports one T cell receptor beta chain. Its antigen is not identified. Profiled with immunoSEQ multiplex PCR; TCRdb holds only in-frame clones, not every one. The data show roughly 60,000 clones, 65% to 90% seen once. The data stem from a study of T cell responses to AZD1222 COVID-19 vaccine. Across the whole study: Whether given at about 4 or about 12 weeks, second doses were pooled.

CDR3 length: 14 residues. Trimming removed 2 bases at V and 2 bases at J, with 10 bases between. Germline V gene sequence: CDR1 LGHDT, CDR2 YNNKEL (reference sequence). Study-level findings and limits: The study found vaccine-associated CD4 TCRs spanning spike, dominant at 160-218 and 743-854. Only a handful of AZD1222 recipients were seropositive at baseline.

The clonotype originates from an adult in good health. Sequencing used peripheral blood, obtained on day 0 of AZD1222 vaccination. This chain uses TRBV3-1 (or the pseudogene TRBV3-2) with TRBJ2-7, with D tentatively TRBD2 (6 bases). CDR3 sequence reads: CASSQTSNPYEQYF. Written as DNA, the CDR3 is TGTGCCAGCAGCCAAACTAGCAACCCCTACGAGCAGTACTTC.